The clone carrying this T cell receptor beta chain was recorded many times. The PBMCs were taken from roughly 10 ml of fresh peripheral blood. The CDR3 contains 15 residues. The germline CDR1 and CDR2 sequences are MNHEY and SMNVEV (reference sequence). V dropped 6 bases and J dropped 0; count of bases not matched to a gene: 5. Amplification of TCR beta CDR3 regions was performed using RNA transcripts as template. HTBI primers were the set used in a first-round RT-PCR of the TCR CDR3. TCRdb fed the multiplex PCR reads into MiXCR, producing one record per CDR3 protein. The data contain hundreds of thousands of distinct CDR3 sequences, 15% to 20% of them singletons. These data originate in a study of T cells in Graves' hyperthyroidism and ophthalmopathy.

The source of this sequence is a woman under 40 with Graves' hyperthyroidism. The chain recombines TRBV27 with TRBJ1-2; 9 bases match TRBD1. Source material: blood. CDR3 nucleotides: TGTGCCAGCAGAGGACAGGGGCTGGCTAACTATGGCTACACCTTC. Its protein is CASRGQGLANYGYTF.